Following are 17 T cell receptor beta chains from one sample sequenced in a study of neurological immune-mediated disorders. TCRdb re-analysed the 5' RACE reads in MiXCR, keeping a single row per CDR3 protein. The sample carries tens of thousands of distinct CDR3 sequences, just over 2.5% recorded once. The sequencing input was PBMCs. The source of these receptors is a woman under 40 with multiple sclerosis.

This clonotype was found many times. The chain carries TRBV5-6 and TRBJ2-6, with D possibly TRBD2 on 5 matching bases. V shed 4 bases and J shed 0 bases, with 17 bases lying between them. The germline CDR1 and CDR2 sequences are SGHDT and YYEEEE. This CDR3 has 18 residues. CDR3 protein: CASSPDRGPYSGANVLTF. The CDR3, as DNA: TGTGCCAGCAGCCCGGACCGGGGTCCCTACTCTGGGGCCAACGTCCTGACTTTC.

This clonotype was observed at least ten times. The V call is TRBV5-6, the J call TRBJ1-5, with D hard to call. There are 14 residues in the CDR3. Per germline, CDR1 SGHDT and CDR2 YYEEEE. V lost 1 base and J 5 bases, leaving 10 bases between the germline ends. Written as DNA, the CDR3 is TGTGCCAGCAGCTTGAACGGGCTCCATCAGCCCCAGCATTTT. Translating gives CASSLNGLHQPQHF.

This clonotype came up many times. The V call is TRBV2, the J call TRBJ2-2, with a weak D call TRBD2 (6 bases). The CDR3 totals 16 residues. CDR1 is SNHLY, CDR2 FYNNEI, per germline. Trimming pared 7 bases from V and 0 bases from J, leaving 15 bases between. As DNA, the CDR3 is TGTGCCAGCACCTCACTCGGCGGGGCGAACACCGGGGAGCTGTTTTTT. It is translated as CASTSLGGANTGELFF.

This clonotype has a count of ten or more. The chain is built from TRBV20-1 and TRBJ1-2, with D tentatively TRBD1 (5 bases). Germline V CDR1 and CDR2: DFQATT, SNEGSKA (reference sequence). The germline V and J ends were trimmed by 3 bases and 2 bases, with 10 bases remaining between them. The CDR3 has 13 residues. Here the CDR3 DNA reads TGCAGTGCTAGGGCAGGGCCGAACTATGGCTACACCTTC. Its protein is CSARAGPNYGYTF.

This clonotype was recorded many times. The rearrangement uses TRBV18 and TRBJ1-1; TRBD1 is a possible D gene (5 bases). Trimming shortened V by 4 bases and J by 1 base, and 7 bases separated the two germline ends. This CDR3 contains 13 residues. The V gene's germline CDR1 is KGHSH and CDR2 LQKENI. DNA for the CDR3: TGTGCCAGCTCACAGGGGAGGAACACTGAAGCTTTCTTT. It yields the protein CASSQGRNTEAFF.

This clonotype was seen repeatedly, ten times or more. The rearrangement uses TRBV20-1 and TRBJ2-7; 7 nucleotides line up with TRBD2. Germline CDR1 is DFQATT and CDR2 is SNEGSKA (reference sequence). Germline trimming cut 0 bases from V and 3 bases from J; bases unmatched to any gene: 8. The CDR3 sequence is 15 residues long. As DNA, the CDR3 is TGCAGTGCTAGAGAACGGCTAGCGGTTCACTACGAGCAGTACTTC. It encodes CSARERLAVHYEQYF.

The table lists this clonotype with many counts. This chain uses TRBV10-3 with TRBJ2-7; a weak D match, TRBD1 (5 bases). CDR1 is ENHRY, CDR2 SYGVKD, per germline. V shed 5 bases and J shed 2 bases, with 10 bases lying between them. This CDR3 is built from 13 residues. CDR3 in amino acids: CAISPDTTYEQYF. The CDR3 DNA sequence: TGTGCCATCAGTCCGGACACCACCTACGAGCAGTACTTC.

Ten or more counts support this clonotype. The chain uses TRBV20-1 and TRBJ2-1; 9 positions match TRBD2. CDR3 size: 19 residues. The trim removed 6 bases at V and 4 bases at J, leaving 22 bases unmatched. In germline, CDR1 is DFQATT, CDR2 SNEGSKA (reference sequence). The CDR3 is CSAATPVYDGLASYNEQFF. As DNA, the CDR3 is TGCAGTGCCGCCACGCCGGTATACGATGGACTAGCGTCGTACAATGAGCAGTTCTTC.

This clonotype showed up many times. The V call is TRBV7-2, the J call TRBJ1-6; D is perhaps TRBD1 (5 bases). Germline CDR1 SGHTA, CDR2 FQGNSA. The V gene lost 4 bases and the J gene lost 4 bases, with 8 bases spanning the gap. CDR3 length equals 14 residues. The CDR3 nucleotides are TGTGCCAGCAGCTCCAGGGATTATAATTCACCCCTCCACTTT. Translation gives CASSSRDYNSPLHF.

This clonotype was recorded many times. DNA for the CDR3: TGCAGTGCGGTACAGGGAGAGACCCAGTACTTC. Its translation is CSAVQGETQYF. V is TRBV20-1 and J is TRBJ2-5, with D possibly being TRBD1 (6 bases). The CDR3 length is 11 residues. Per germline, CDR1 DFQATT and CDR2 SNEGSKA (reference sequence). V lost 6 bases, J lost 4 bases, and 9 bases lay in between.

This clonotype came up many times. The gene calls are TRBV7-2 and TRBJ2-1; TRBD2 agrees at 8 bases. V was clipped by 4 bases and J by 6 bases; unmatched bases: 17. The CDR3 is made up of 18 amino acids. The germline CDR1 and CDR2 sequences are SGHTA and FQGNSA. CDR3 region: CASSSIFPGTRFGNEQFF. The CDR3 nucleotides read TGTGCCAGCAGCTCGATATTCCCCGGGACTAGGTTCGGCAATGAGCAGTTCTTC.

This clonotype was counted ten times or more. The CDR3 DNA reads as TGCAGTGCTATTCCTCTACGGGAGGCACCCTACAATGAGCAGTTCTTC. Residues: CSAIPLREAPYNEQFF. The chain recombines TRBV20-1 with TRBJ2-1, with 7 nucleotides matching TRBD2. V was pared by 4 bases and J by 2 bases, with 11 bases of the junction left unmatched. CDR1 is DFQATT, CDR2 SNEGSKA, per germline (reference sequence). The CDR3 has 16 amino acids.

In its sample, this clonotype was seen many times. V gene TRBV7-9 combines with J gene TRBJ2-2; 10 nucleotides line up with TRBD2. V lost 7 bases and J lost 4; bases outside the gene matches: 6. Germline assignment: CDR1 SEHNR and CDR2 FQNEAQ (reference sequence). CDR3 length: 15 amino acids. The CDR3 nucleotides read TGTGCCAGCAACTCACGGACTAGCGGCACCGGGGAGCTGTTTTTT. Translated: CASNSRTSGTGELFF.

This clonotype was recorded many times. This rearrangement joins TRBV20-1 to TRBJ2-1; D gene unclear. CDR3 size: 15 residues. V was pared by 3 bases and J by 4 bases, with 16 bases between. Germline assignment: CDR1 DFQATT and CDR2 SNEGSKA (reference sequence). CDR3 DNA: TGCAGTGCTAGCCGAGCCGAAGCAGTTTACAATGAGCAGTTCTTC. Translated, it gives CSASRAEAVYNEQFF.

This clonotype occurred a few times. A read error may be the cause here, since a much bigger clone is one base away. CDR3 sequence: CASSPRQSNQPQNF. The CDR3 DNA reads as TGTGCCAGCAGCCCCCGGCAGAGCAATCAGCCCCAGAATTTT. V and J are TRBV6-2 or TRBV6-3 and TRBJ1-5; no clear D. The CDR3 spans 14 residues. Per the germline V gene, CDR1 is MNHEY and CDR2 is SVGEGT.

This clonotype was recorded at least ten times. This chain uses TRBV3-1 with TRBJ1-2, with D possibly TRBD1 on 5 matching bases. Per the germline V gene, CDR1 is LGHDT and CDR2 is YNNKEL (reference sequence). This CDR3 has 14 amino acids. Trimming removed 4 bases at V and 4 bases at J, with 13 bases between. The CDR3 is CASSPSRVGYGYTF. The CDR3 DNA reads TGTGCCAGCAGCCCCAGCAGGGTAGGCTATGGCTACACCTTC.

The table lists this clonotype with many counts. The chain combines TRBV25-1 with TRBJ2-7; D is unclear. The CDR3 sequence is 12 residues long. Germline V gene sequence: CDR1 MGHDK, CDR2 SYGVNS. Trimming shortened V by 6 bases and J by 2 bases, and 8 bases separated the two germline ends. The CDR3 region has the DNA TGTGCCAGCAGCCTTACGACCTACGAGCAGTACTTC. Protein product: CASSLTTYEQYF.